Presented here are 31 T cell receptor beta chains from one specimen sequenced in a study of cytomegalovirus exposure and HLA in healthy donors (dated by TCRdb to the late 2010s). The method behind the library was the immunoSEQ multiplex PCR assay. For the multiplex PCR, a mixture combining 60 forward primers for TCR Vbeta segments and 13 reverse primers for TCR Jbeta segments was used. TCRdb carries this immuneACCESS record with in-frame sequences only. Its versions omit some clonotypes, under half of them owing to an unresolved V gene in the studies checked, with the rest unexplained. The sample table holds about 77,000 clones, of which around 78% were seen once. The top ten clonotypes cover 3.4% of the sample. The sample comprised PBMCs. The receptors derive from a man aged 35 to 55 in good health and CMV-seronegative.

The gene calls are TRBV5-1 and TRBJ1-3; possible D gene TRBD1, 6 bases. From germline, CDR1 is SGHRS and CDR2 YFSETQ. V gave up 2 bases and J gave up 0 bases, with 9 bases separating them. This CDR3 is 15 amino acids long. DNA for the CDR3: TGCGCCAGCAGCTTTGGACAGTACTCTGGAAACACCATATATTTT. Translated: CASSFGQYSGNTIYF. Variable domain in full (rest from reference TRBV5-1 and TRBJ1-3): KAGVTQTPRYLIKTRGQQVTLSCSPISGHRSVSWYQQTPGQGLQFLFEYFSETQRNKGNFPGRFSGRQFSNSRSEMNVSTLELGDSALYLCASSFGQYSGNTIYFGEGSWLTVV.

The chain carries TRBV18 and TRBJ2-3; TRBD1 is a possible D gene (6 bases). The germline V gene has CDR1 KGHSH and CDR2 LQKENI. There are 13 residues in the CDR3. V lost 5 bases and J 2 bases, leaving 8 bases between the germline ends. As DNA, the CDR3 is TGTGCCAGCTCAAGGGGGAACACAGATACGCAGTATTTT. Its translation is CASSRGNTDTQYF.

The rearrangement joins TRBV4-1 to TRBJ1-1; no reliable D call. Between the trimmed V and J ends, which lost 1 base and 1 base, there was a span of 7 bases. Germline V gene data show CDR1 as MGHRA and CDR2 as YSYEKL. This CDR3 region has 14 residues. CDR3 DNA sequence: TGCGCCAGCAGCCAAGCCCCAGGGAACACTGAAGCTTTCTTT. The encoded protein is CASSQAPGNTEAFF.

This sequence joins TRBV9 and TRBJ2-3; no clear D gene. Germline V gene data show CDR1 as SGDLS and CDR2 as YYNGEE. The CDR3 length is 14 residues. Trimming took off 0 bases at V and 2 bases at J, with 7 bases between the two ends. Here the CDR3 DNA reads TGTGCCAGCAGCGTAGTGCCGGTCACAGATACGCAGTATTTT. It translates to CASSVVPVTDTQYF. The entire variable domain, with the rest obtained from reference TRBV9 and TRBJ2-3, is as follows: DSGVTQTPKHLITATGQRVTLRCSPRSGDLSVYWYQQSLDQGLQFLIQYYNGEERAKGNILERFSAQQFPDLHSELNLSSLELGDSALYFCASSVVPVTDTQYFGPGTRLTVL.

The chain links TRBV7-2 to TRBJ2-1; weak D call: TRBD2 (6 bases). Germline assignment: CDR1 SGHTA and CDR2 FQGNSA. The CDR3 has 16 amino acids. The V and J ends lost 6 bases and 0 bases respectively, with 15 bases between them. In DNA, the CDR3 is TGTGCCAGCAGTTACGGCGGGGCGAGCTCCTACAATGAGCAGTTCTTC. This gives the protein CASSYGGASSYNEQFF.

The CDR3 spells CASSYLQGGNTIYF. Here the CDR3 DNA reads TGTGCCAGCAGTTACCTGCAGGGGGGAAACACCATATATTTT. The chain employs TRBV6-5 and TRBJ1-3; perhaps TRBD1 as D (6 bases). Germline V gives CDR1 MNHEY, CDR2 SVGAGI. V was shortened by 2 bases and J by 4 bases, with 9 bases between the two germline ends. The CDR3 covers 14 residues.

Only one count was recorded for this clone. The chain recombines TRBV28 with TRBJ1-3; TRBD1 is a possible D gene (5 bases). The CDR3 totals 14 residues. V lost 6 bases and J lost 1, with 10 bases in between. Looked up from germline, CDR1 is MDHEN and CDR2 is SYDVKM. CDR3 in amino acids: CASSPGQSGNTIYF. Written as DNA, the CDR3 is TGTGCCAGCAGCCCAGGGCAGTCTGGAAACACCATATATTTT.

In this sample, this clone turned up a few times. The chain carries TRBV19 and TRBJ2-7; the D gene is possibly TRBD2 (6 bases). Germline V gives CDR1 LNHDA, CDR2 SQIVND (reference sequence). Between the trimmed V and J ends, which lost 6 bases and 3 bases, there was a span of 18 bases. CDR3 size: 15 residues. CDR3 nucleotide sequence: TGTGCCAGTAGGTGGGGTGGAGCGGGCAACTACGAGCAGTACTTC. This codes for CASRWGGAGNYEQYF.

The chain is built from TRBV28 and TRBJ2-1; maybe TRBD2 (6 bases). The CDR3 is 13 amino acids. From germline, CDR1 is MDHEN and CDR2 SYDVKM. With 7 bases removed from V and 6 bases from J, the gap between germline ends came to 13 bases. This chain's CDR3 is CASTSREPNEQFF. CDR3 DNA: TGTGCCAGCACGAGCCGGGAGCCCAATGAGCAGTTCTTC.

This clone was picked up one time. The chain uses TRBV18 and TRBJ2-7; 11 bases fit TRBD2. The ends lost 1 base at V and 7 bases at J; junction bases unmatched: 3. The germline V gene encodes CDR1 KGHSH and CDR2 LQKENI. This CDR3 has 14 amino acids. This chain's CDR3 is CASSPLAGGQEQYF. CDR3 in DNA: TGTGCCAGCTCACCACTAGCGGGGGGGCAGGAGCAGTACTTC.

The chain joins TRBV7-2 to TRBJ2-7; D may be TRBD2 (5 bases). Trimming took 5 bases from V and 0 from J, leaving 14 bases between them. Germline CDR1 is SGHTA and CDR2 is FQGNSA. The CDR3 runs to 15 residues. DNA of the CDR3: TGTGCCAGCAGCCCAACTAGTGTCAGCTCCTACGAGCAGTACTTC. Amino acids: CASSPTSVSSYEQYF.

This sequence joins TRBV4-2 and TRBJ1-1; D is possibly TRBD1 (6 bases). V gave up 5 bases and J gave up 4 bases, with 17 bases separating them. The CDR3 consists of 15 residues. Germline loops: CDR1 LGHNA, CDR2 YNFKEQ. The CDR3 sequence: CASSLKTGLGTEAFF. In DNA, the CDR3 is TGTGCCAGCAGCTTAAAGACAGGTCTAGGCACTGAAGCTTTCTTT.

This clone was picked up a small number of times. V usage is TRBV6-5 and J usage is TRBJ1-5; TRBD1 might be the D (6 bases). Germline V gene lookup returns CDR1 MNHEY and CDR2 SVGAGI. Trimming took 2 bases from V and 7 from J, leaving 12 bases between them. The CDR3 spans 14 residues. The DNA for the CDR3 is TGTGCCAGCAGTTACGCAGGGGCTGGGCAGCCCCAGCATTTT. Translation gives CASSYAGAGQPQHF.

The chain links TRBV5-1 to TRBJ2-2; 10 bases match TRBD2. The V gene's germline CDR1 is SGHRS and CDR2 YFSETQ. This CDR3 is 17 amino acids long. With 0 bases clipped from V and 2 bases from J, the junction kept 4 bases outside the gene matches. As DNA, the CDR3 is TGCGCCAGCAGCTTGGTAGCGGGGGGACCAAACACCGGGGAGCTGTTTTTT. It translates to CASSLVAGGPNTGELFF.

V gene TRBV5-6 combines with J gene TRBJ1-1; D perhaps matches TRBD1 (5 bases). The V gene's germline CDR1 is SGHDT and CDR2 YYEEEE. The CDR3 length is 13 residues. The V gene lost 5 bases and the J gene lost 0 bases, with 8 bases spanning the gap. CDR3 in DNA: TGTGCCAGCAGGTTGACAGTGAACACTGAAGCTTTCTTT. Its translation: CASRLTVNTEAFF.

The chain links TRBV29-1 to TRBJ1-1; TRBD1 matches at 7 bases. This CDR3 is built from 13 residues. Germline assignment: CDR1 SQVTM and CDR2 ANQGSEA. V shed 5 bases, J shed 1 base, and the junction held 4 bases outside the gene matches. CDR3 loop: CSVPRGANTEAFF. The CDR3 bases are TGCAGCGTTCCCAGGGGGGCGAACACTGAAGCTTTCTTT.

V and J are TRBV6-5 and TRBJ1-1; 9 bases align to TRBD1. This CDR3 has 14 residues. V lost 4 bases and J lost 5; bases outside the gene matches: 5. CDR1 is MNHEY, CDR2 SVGAGI, per germline. CDR3: CASSWGQGSTEAFF. DNA of the CDR3: TGTGCCAGCAGTTGGGGACAGGGAAGTACTGAAGCTTTCTTT.

The chain's CDR3 is CASSQGGTSGGQSDTQYF. CDR3 DNA sequence: TGTGCCAGCAGCCAGGGGGGGACTAGCGGGGGGCAATCAGATACGCAGTATTTT. The rearrangement joins TRBV5-4 to TRBJ2-3; TRBD2 aligns across 15 bases. This CDR3 contains 18 residues. With V trimmed by 4 bases and J by 4 bases, 10 bases remained unmatched. Germline CDR1 reads SGHNT; CDR2 reads YYREEE (reference sequence).

The rearrangement joins TRBV27 to TRBJ2-3, with a possible D match to TRBD1 (6 bases). CDR1 and CDR2 (germline): MNHEY, SMNVEV (reference sequence). Trimming shortened V by 6 bases and J by 3 bases, and 10 bases separated the two germline ends. The CDR3 is made up of 13 amino acids. The CDR3 loop is CASRVQGTDTQYF. For the CDR3, the DNA is TGTGCCAGCAGGGTACAGGGAACAGATACGCAGTATTTT.

The chain has TRBV7-8 and TRBJ1-5; TRBD1 matches at 9 bases. Looked up from germline, CDR1 is SGHVS and CDR2 is FQNEAQ. The V segment lost 3 bases and the J segment 7 bases; nucleotides outside the gene matches: 7. This CDR3 spans 15 amino acids. CDR3 sequence reads: CASSFRQGVRQPQHF. The DNA of the CDR3 is TGTGCCAGCAGCTTCCGACAGGGGGTGCGACAGCCCCAGCATTTT.

This chain connects TRBV5-6 to TRBJ2-1; 9 nucleotides align to TRBD2. In germline, CDR1 is SGHDT, CDR2 YYEEEE. The V gene end was trimmed by 6 bases and the J gene end by 8 bases; junction bases not matched to a gene: 12. This CDR3 contains 15 residues. The CDR3 DNA follows: TGTGCCAGCAACCTCCTAGGGACTAGCAGCGATGAGCAGTTCTTC. Encoded protein: CASNLLGTSSDEQFF.

The rearrangement joins TRBV27 to TRBJ1-1; weak D call: TRBD1 (5 bases). V was shortened by 3 bases and J by 0 bases, with 14 bases between the two germline ends. The CDR3 has 16 amino acids. Germline V gene data show CDR1 as MNHEY and CDR2 as SMNVEV (reference sequence). This CDR3 reads CASSFSQGGVNTEAFF. CDR3 DNA: TGTGCCAGCAGTTTTAGTCAGGGAGGTGTGAACACTGAAGCTTTCTTT.

This chain joins TRBV27 and TRBJ2-4; D remains ambiguous. With 0 bases removed from V and 0 bases from J, the gap between germline ends came to 3 bases. The CDR3 is 14 residues long. Germline CDR1 and CDR2: MNHEY and SMNVEV (reference sequence). CDR3 sequence (DNA): TGTGCCAGCAGTTTATCCATAGCCAAAAACATTCAGTACTTC. Its translation: CASSLSIAKNIQYF.

The V gene is TRBV27, the J gene TRBJ2-1; the D is unclear. The germline gives CDR1 MNHEY, CDR2 SMNVEV (reference sequence). V lost 5 bases to trimming and J lost 7 bases, with 6 bases between them. The CDR3 runs to 11 residues. The CDR3 DNA is TGTGCCAGCAGTGCGAAAAATGAGCAGTTCTTC. Its protein product is CASSAKNEQFF.

This chain links TRBV10-3 with TRBJ1-5, with D perhaps matching TRBD1 (6 bases). The germline V gene encodes CDR1 ENHRY and CDR2 SYGVKD. The CDR3 has 12 amino acids. CDR3 protein: CGGGHSNQPQHF. The CDR3 nucleotides read TGTGGCGGGGGCCATAGCAATCAGCCCCAGCATTTT.

The chain uses TRBV7-2 and TRBJ1-1; 9 bases are a match to TRBD1. V was clipped by 5 bases and J by 4 bases; unmatched bases: 11. This CDR3 region has 16 residues. Germline CDR1 reads SGHTA; CDR2 reads FQGNSA. The CDR3 is CASSRVAGTGSTEAFF. The DNA for the CDR3 is TGTGCCAGCAGCCGCGTAGCCGGGACAGGGTCCACTGAAGCTTTCTTT.

The gene calls are TRBV28 and TRBJ1-2; D not resolved. This CDR3 is 14 amino acids long. V lost 8 bases to trimming and J lost 8 bases, with 21 bases between them. Germline V CDR1 and CDR2: MDHEN, SYDVKM. CDR3 DNA: TGTGCCAGCCGCCCCCTCCCGCGGGAGGGCGGCTACACCTTC. It specifies CASRPLPREGGYTF.

This clone was detected a few times. V usage is TRBV30 and J usage is TRBJ1-2, with D unresolved. The V end was cut by 4 bases, the J end by 6 bases, with 15 bases between. The V gene's germline CDR1 is GTSNPN and CDR2 SVGIG (reference sequence). CDR3 length equals 13 residues. CDR3 loop: CAWTGSGLDGYTF. The CDR3 bases are TGTGCCTGGACGGGATCCGGCTTAGATGGCTACACCTTC.

The chain joins TRBV2 to TRBJ2-3, with D maybe TRBD1 (5 bases). Per the germline V gene, CDR1 is SNHLY and CDR2 is FYNNEI. The V end lost 5 bases, the J end lost 0 bases, and 9 bases lay between the germline ends. The CDR3 is made up of 14 amino acids. CDR3 bases: TGTGCCAGCAGTAGACAGTCTAGCACAGATACGCAGTATTTT. Its protein product is CASSRQSSTDTQYF.

J is TRBJ1-5 and V is TRBV19, with D unresolved. Trimming shortened V by 4 bases and J by 2 bases, and 15 bases separated the two germline ends. Germline CDR1 and CDR2: LNHDA and SQIVND (reference sequence). This CDR3 is 16 amino acids long. CDR3 protein: CASSTKQPWGNQPQHF. The CDR3 coding sequence is TGTGCCAGTAGTACTAAACAGCCCTGGGGCAATCAGCCCCAGCATTTT.

The rearrangement uses TRBV6-4 and TRBJ2-1, with 9 bases lining up with TRBD2. The J segment lost 9 bases and the V segment lost 4 bases, leaving 4 bases of the junction unmatched. The CDR3 length is 13 residues. The V gene's germline CDR1 is MRHNA and CDR2 SNTAGT. CDR3 amino acids: CASSASTSGEQFF. For the CDR3, the DNA is TGTGCCAGCAGTGCTTCGACTAGCGGTGAGCAGTTCTTC.